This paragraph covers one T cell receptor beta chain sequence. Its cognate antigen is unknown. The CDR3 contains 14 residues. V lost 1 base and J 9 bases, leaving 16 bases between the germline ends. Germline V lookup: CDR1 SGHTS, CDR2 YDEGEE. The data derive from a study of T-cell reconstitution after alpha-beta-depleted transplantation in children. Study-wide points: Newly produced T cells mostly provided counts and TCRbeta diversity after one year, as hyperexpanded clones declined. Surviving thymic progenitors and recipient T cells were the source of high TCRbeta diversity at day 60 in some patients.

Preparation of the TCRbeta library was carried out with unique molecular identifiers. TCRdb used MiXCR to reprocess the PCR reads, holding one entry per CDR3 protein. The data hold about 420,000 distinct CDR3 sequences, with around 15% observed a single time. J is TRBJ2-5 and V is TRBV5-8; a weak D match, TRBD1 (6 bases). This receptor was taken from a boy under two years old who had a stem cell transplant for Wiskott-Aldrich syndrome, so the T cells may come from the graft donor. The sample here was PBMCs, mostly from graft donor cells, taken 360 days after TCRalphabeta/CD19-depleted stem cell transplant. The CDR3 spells CASSLRGGVRAQYF. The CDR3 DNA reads TGTGCCAGCAGCTTGCGAGGGGGAGTGCGGGCCCAGTACTTC.